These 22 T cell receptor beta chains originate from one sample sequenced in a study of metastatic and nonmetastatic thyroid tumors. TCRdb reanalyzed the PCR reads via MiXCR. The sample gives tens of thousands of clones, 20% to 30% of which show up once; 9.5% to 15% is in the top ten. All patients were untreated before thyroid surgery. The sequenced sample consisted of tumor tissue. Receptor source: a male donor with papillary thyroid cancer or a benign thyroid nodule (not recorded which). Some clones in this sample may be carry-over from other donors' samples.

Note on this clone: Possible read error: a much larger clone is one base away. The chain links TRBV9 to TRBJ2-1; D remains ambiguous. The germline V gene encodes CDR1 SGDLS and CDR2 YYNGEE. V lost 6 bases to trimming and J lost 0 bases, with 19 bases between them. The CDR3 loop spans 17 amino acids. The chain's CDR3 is CASIQGQSLHSYNEQFF. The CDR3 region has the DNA TGTGCCAGCATCCAAGGCCAGTCCCTCCACTCCTACAATGAGCAGTTCTTC.

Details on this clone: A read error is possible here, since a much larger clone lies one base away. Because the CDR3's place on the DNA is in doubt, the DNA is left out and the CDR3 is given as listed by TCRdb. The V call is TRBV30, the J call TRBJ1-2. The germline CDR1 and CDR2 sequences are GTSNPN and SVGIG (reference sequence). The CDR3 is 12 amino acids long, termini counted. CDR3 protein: CAWSGVGNGNTF.

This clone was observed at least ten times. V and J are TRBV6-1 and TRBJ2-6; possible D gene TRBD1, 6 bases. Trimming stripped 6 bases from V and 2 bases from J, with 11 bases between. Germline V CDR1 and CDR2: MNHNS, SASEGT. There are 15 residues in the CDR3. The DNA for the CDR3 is TGTGCCAGCAGCGACAGGTCTACTGGGGCCAACGTCCTGACTTTC. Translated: CASSDRSTGANVLTF.

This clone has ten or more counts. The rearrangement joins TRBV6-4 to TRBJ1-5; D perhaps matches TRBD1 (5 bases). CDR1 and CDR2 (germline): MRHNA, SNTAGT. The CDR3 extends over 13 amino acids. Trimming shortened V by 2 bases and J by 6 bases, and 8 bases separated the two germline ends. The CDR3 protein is CASSDGGTQPQHF. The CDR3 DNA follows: TGTGCCAGCAGTGACGGGGGGACTCAGCCCCAGCATTTT.

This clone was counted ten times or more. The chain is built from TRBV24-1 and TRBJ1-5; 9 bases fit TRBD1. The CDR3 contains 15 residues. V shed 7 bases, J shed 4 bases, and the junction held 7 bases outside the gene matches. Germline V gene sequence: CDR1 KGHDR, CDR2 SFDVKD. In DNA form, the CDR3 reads TGTGCCACCAGAAAGTCCGGGACAGGGAATCAGCCCCAGCATTTT. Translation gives CATRKSGTGNQPQHF.

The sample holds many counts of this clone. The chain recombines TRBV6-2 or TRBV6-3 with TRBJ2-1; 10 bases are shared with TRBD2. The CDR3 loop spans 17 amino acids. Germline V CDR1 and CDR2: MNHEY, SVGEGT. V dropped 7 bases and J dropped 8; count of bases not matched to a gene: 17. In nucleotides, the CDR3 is TGTGCCAGCAACCCCCTCAAAACTAGCGGGACCCGCCATGAGCAGTTCTTC. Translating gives CASNPLKTSGTRHEQFF.

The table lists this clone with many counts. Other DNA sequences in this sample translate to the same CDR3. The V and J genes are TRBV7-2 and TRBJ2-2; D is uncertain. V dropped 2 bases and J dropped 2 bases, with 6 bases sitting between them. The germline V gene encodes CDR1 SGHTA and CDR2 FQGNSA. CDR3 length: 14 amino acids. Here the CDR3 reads CASSLSYNTGELFF. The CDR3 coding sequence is TGTGCCAGCAGCTTATCCTACAACACCGGGGAGCTGTTTTTT.

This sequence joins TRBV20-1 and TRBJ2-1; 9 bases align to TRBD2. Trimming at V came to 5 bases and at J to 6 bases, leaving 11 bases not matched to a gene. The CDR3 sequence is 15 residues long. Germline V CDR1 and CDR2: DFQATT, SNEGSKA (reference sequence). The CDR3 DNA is TGCAGTGCTGGATTGGGACTAGCTACGTCCAATGAGCAGTTCTTC. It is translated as CSAGLGLATSNEQFF.

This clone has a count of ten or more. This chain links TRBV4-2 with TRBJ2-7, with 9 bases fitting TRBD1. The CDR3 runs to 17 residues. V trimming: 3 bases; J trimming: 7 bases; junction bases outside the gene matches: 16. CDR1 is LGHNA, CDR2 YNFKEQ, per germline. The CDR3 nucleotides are TGTGCCAGCAGCCAGGTACAAGGGACAGGGAATTTGCGGGAGCAGTACTTC. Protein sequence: CASSQVQGTGNLREQYF.

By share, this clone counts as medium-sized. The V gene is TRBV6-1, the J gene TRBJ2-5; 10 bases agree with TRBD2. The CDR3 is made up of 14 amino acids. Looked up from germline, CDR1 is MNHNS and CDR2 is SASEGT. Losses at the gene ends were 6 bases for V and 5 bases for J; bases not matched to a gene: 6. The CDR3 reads CASRLAGAGETQYF. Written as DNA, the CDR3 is TGTGCCAGCAGGCTAGCGGGAGCGGGTGAGACCCAGTACTTC.

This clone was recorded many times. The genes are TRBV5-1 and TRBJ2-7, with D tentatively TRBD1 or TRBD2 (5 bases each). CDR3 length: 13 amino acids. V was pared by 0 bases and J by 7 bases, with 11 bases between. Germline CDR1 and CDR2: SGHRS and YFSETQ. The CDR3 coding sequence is TGCGCCAGCAGCTTGGTTGGGGGTGAGGAGCAGTACTTC. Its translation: CASSLVGGEEQYF.

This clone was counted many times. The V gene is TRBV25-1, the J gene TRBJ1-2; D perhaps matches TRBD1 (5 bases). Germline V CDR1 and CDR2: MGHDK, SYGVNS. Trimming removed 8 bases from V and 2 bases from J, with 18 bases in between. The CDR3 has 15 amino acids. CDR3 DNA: TGTGCCAGCGGTGCGCAGGGTAGGGGAAACTATGGCTACACCTTC. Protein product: CASGAQGRGNYGYTF.

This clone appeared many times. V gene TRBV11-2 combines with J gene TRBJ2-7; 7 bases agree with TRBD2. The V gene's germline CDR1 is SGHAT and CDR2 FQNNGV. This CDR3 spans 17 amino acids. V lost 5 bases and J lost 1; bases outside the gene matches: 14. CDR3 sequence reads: CASSPSRLAENSYEQYF. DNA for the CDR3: TGTGCCAGCAGCCCATCAAGGCTAGCGGAAAATTCCTACGAGCAGTACTTC.

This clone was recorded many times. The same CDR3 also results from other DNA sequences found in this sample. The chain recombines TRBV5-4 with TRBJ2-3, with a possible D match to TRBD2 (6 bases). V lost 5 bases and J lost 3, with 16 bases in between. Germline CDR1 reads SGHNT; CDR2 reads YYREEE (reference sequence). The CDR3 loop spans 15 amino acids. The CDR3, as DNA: TGTGCCAGCAGGCCGACGGAGGGGCTAACAGATACGCAGTATTTT. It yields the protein CASRPTEGLTDTQYF. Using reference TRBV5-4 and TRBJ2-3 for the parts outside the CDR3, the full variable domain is ETGVTQSPTHLIKTRGQQVTLRCSSQSGHNTVSWYQQALGQGPQFIFQYYREEENGRGNFPPRFSGLQFPNYSSELNVNALELDDSALYLCASRPTEGLTDTQYFGPGTRLTVL.

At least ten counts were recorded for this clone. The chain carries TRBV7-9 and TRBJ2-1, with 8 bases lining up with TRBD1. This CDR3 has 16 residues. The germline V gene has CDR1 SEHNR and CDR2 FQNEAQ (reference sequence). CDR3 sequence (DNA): TGTGCACAGGGGGGATCAGTGAGGTACTCCTACAATGAGCAGTTCTTC. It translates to CAQGGSVRYSYNEQFF.

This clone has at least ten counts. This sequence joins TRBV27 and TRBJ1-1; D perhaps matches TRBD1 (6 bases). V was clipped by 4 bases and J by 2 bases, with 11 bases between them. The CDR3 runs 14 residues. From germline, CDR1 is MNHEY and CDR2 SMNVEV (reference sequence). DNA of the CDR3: TGTGCCAGCAGTTCACAGGGTGATAACACTGAAGCTTTCTTT. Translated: CASSSQGDNTEAFF.

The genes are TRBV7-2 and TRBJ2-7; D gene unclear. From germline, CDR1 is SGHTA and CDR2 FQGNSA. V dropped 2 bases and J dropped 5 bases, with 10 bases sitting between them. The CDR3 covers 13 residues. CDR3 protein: CASSLRASHEQYF. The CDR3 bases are TGTGCCAGCAGCTTAAGGGCGTCCCACGAGCAGTACTTC.

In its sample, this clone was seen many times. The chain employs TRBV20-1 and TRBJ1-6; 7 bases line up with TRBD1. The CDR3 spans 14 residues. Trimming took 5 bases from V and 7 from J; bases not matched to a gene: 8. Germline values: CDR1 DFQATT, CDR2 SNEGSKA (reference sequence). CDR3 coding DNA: TGCAGTGCTTCCGTGACAGGGCCAAATTCACCCCTCCACTTT. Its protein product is CSASVTGPNSPLHF.

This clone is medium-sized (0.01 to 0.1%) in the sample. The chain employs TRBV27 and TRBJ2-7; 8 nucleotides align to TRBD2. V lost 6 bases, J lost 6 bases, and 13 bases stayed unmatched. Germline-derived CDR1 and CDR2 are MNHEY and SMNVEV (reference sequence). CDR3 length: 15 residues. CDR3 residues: CASRPGEGREGEQYF. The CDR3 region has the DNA TGTGCCAGCAGGCCCGGCGAGGGACGGGAGGGCGAGCAGTACTTC.

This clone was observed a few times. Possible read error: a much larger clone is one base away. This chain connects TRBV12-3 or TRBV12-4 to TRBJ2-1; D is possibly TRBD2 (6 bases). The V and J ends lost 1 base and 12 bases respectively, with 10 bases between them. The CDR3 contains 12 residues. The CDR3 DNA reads TGTGCCAGCAGTTTAGGAACTAGCTTGCAGTTCTTC. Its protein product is CASSLGTSLQFF.

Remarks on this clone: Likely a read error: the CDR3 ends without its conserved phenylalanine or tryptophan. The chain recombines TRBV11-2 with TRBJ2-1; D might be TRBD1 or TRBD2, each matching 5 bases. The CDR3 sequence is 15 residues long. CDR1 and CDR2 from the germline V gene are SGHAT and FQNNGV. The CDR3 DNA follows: TGTGCCCGCAGCTTAGAAGGTTCAGGGACCCATGAGCAGTTCTAC. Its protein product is CARSLEGSGTHEQFY.

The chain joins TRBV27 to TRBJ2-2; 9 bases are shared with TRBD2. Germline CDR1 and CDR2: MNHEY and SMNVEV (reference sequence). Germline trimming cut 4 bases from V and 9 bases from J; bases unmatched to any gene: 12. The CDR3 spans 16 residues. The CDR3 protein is CASSCGAGGRTRELFF. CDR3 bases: TGTGCCAGCAGTTGCGGAGCGGGAGGCAGGACCCGGGAGCTGTTTTTT.